The rows below give T cell receptor beta chains drawn from one sample of a study of shared clonotypes between healthy human individuals. The method was immunoSEQ multiplex PCR; TCRdb's version includes in-frame clones alone and lacks a portion of them. Of about 2.3 million clones listed, around 90% were seen once; the top ten hold 0.37%. The sequenced sample consisted of naive CD4+ T cells from PBMCs. The receptors stem from a man aged 18 to 30 in good health. Some clones in this sample may be carry-over from other donors' samples. CDR3s include the opening cysteine and the closing phenylalanine or tryptophan. Fields, in order: J gene, V gene, clone size, D gene, CDR3 DNA, CDR3 protein. A D gene is named only where the DNA matches it firmly. Expanded clones get a size class; other rows say once, few or many, or leave the size out.

TRBJ1-5	TRBV30	-	-	TGTGCCTGGAGTGTACAGTTTCAGCCCCAGCATTTT	CAWSVQFQPQHF
TRBJ2-3	TRBV6-6	once	-	TGTGCCAGCAGCCAACAAAGCTCAAGCACAGATACGCAGTATTTT	CASSQQSSSTDTQYF
TRBJ2-7	TRBV9	-	TRBD2	TGTGCCAGCAGCGTAGGGCGGGAGAGCGCCTACGAGCAGTACTTC	CASSVGRESAYEQYF
TRBJ1-5	TRBV2	-	-	TGTGCCAGCGGTATAGGGACACTCGATCAGCCCCAGCATTTT	CASGIGTLDQPQHF
TRBJ2-7	TRBV28	-	-	TGTGCCAGCAGCCCCGCGGGGTACGAGCAGTACTTC	CASSPAGYEQYF
TRBJ1-2	TRBV4-3	-	-	TGCGCCAGCAGCCAAGATTTGGGTAGGGACGGAGATGGCTACACCTTC	CASSQDLGRDGDGYTF
TRBJ1-4	TRBV27	-	-	TGTGCCAGCAGCTATTTGGGCCCTAGAGAAAAACTGTTTTTT	CASSYLGPREKLFF
TRBJ2-4	TRBV5-1	-	-	TGCGCCAGCAGCTTGGGACAGGGAGGGAACATTCAGTACTTC	CASSLGQGGNIQYF
TRBJ1-5	TRBV27	-	-	TGTGCCAGCAGTTTAAGGGGTTATAGCAATCAGCCCCAGCATTTT	CASSLRGYSNQPQHF
TRBJ2-5	TRBV25-1	-	TRBD2	TGTGCCAGCAGTACGACTAGCGGGGTAGAGACCCAGTACTTC	CASSTTSGVETQYF
TRBJ2-5	TRBV10-2	-	-	TGCGCCAGCAGTCCTGACAGGTCCCCGGAGACCCAGTACTTC	CASSPDRSPETQYF
TRBJ2-7	TRBV29-1	-	-	TGCAGCGTTGTTAGGTTCCCATCCCGGACAGCCGGCTCCTACGAGCAGTACTTC	CSVVRFPSRTAGSYEQYF
TRBJ2-7	TRBV18	-	-	TGTGCCAGCTCACTCGTAGGTTACGAGCAGTACTTC	CASSLVGYEQYF
TRBJ2-7	TRBV15	-	TRBD2	TGTGCCACCAGCACGGGACTAGTATACGAGCAGTACTTC	CATSTGLVYEQYF
TRBJ2-7	TRBV5-1	-	TRBD1	TGCGCCAGCAGCTCTGAGGGACAGAGCTCCTACGAGCAGTACTTC	CASSSEGQSSYEQYF
TRBJ1-1	TRBV2	once	-	TGTGCCAGCAGCGATCCTTGGATCGCTTTCTTT	CASSDPWIAFF
TRBJ2-5	TRBV9	-	-	TGTGCCAGCAGCCAAAATCCGGTACCAGGGGGGTACCAAGAGACCCAGTACTTC	CASSQNPVPGGYQETQYF
TRBJ2-2	TRBV7-2	-	-	TGTGCCAGCAAAGCGGAGCCCAACACCGGGGAGCTGTTTTTT	CASKAEPNTGELFF
TRBJ2-7	TRBV11-3	-	-	TGTGCCAGCAGCTTAGGGGGACAATCTGACGAGCAGTACTTC	CASSLGGQSDEQYF
TRBJ2-5	TRBV6-1	-	-	TGTGCCAGCAGTGTTACGGACGCAAGAGAGACCCAGTACTTC	CASSVTDARETQYF
TRBJ2-7	TRBV2	few	-	TGTGCCAGCAGGATGACAGTCGAGCAGTACTTC	CASRMTVEQYF
TRBJ2-3	TRBV11-2	-	-	TGTGCCAGCAGCTCGAACCGACCCGGACTACCTAGCACAGATACGCAGTATTTT	CASSSNRPGLPSTDTQYF
TRBJ1-5	TRBV7-2	-	-	TGTGCCAGCAGCTTGATGACGGGAGGGAATCAGCCCCAGCATTTT	CASSLMTGGNQPQHF
TRBJ2-1	TRBV28	-	TRBD1	TGTGCCAGGGACCCGGGACAGGGAAAATTTGAGCAGTTCTTC	CARDPGQGKFEQFF
TRBJ1-2	TRBV27	-	TRBD1	TGTGCCAGCAGTCCGCGGACAGGGGCCCTCTATGGCTACACCTTC	CASSPRTGALYGYTF
TRBJ1-2	TRBV7-6	-	TRBD1	TGTGCCAGCAGCTTGGACAGGTACCTTGGCTACACCTTC	CASSLDRYLGYTF
TRBJ2-2	TRBV6-1	-	-	TGTGCCAGCAGTGAAGCCCCAGGGCGCACCGGGGAGCTGTTTTTT	CASSEAPGRTGELFF
TRBJ2-7	TRBV6-5	-	TRBD1	TGTGCCAGCAGTTATCGCCGGGACAGAGTCTACGAGCAGTACTTC	CASSYRRDRVYEQYF
TRBJ2-7	TRBV19	-	-	TGTGCCAGTAGTATTCTATACGGTGAGCAGTACTTC	CASSILYGEQYF